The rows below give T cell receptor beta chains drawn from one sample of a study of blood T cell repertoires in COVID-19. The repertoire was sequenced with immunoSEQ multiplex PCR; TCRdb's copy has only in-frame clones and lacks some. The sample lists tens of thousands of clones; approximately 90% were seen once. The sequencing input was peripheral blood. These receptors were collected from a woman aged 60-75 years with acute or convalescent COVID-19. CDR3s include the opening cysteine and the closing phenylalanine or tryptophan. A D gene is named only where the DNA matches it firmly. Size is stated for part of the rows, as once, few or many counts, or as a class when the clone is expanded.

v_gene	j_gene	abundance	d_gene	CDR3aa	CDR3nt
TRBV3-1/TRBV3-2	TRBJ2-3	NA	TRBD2	CASSRIAGGLTDTQYF	TGTGCCAGCAGCCGGATTGCGGGAGGGCTGACAGATACGCAGTATTTT
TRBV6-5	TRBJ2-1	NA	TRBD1	CASSYHGQGQFF	TGTGCCAGCAGTTACCACGGACAGGGACAGTTCTTC
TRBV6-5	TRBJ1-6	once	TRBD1	CASSPGTGTSPLHF	TGTGCCAGCAGTCCCGGGACAGGGACTTCACCCCTCCACTTT
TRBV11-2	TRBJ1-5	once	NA	CASSLYEGANQPQHF	TGTGCCAGCAGCTTATACGAAGGGGCGAATCAGCCCCAGCATTTT
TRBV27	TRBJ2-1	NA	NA	CASSLDARVSYNEQFF	TGTGCCAGCAGTTTGGATGCTCGGGTATCCTACAATGAGCAGTTCTTC
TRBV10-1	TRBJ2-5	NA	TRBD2	CASSGGLAGVTGTQYF	TGCGCCAGCAGTGGGGGACTAGCGGGGGTCACGGGGACCCAGTACTTC
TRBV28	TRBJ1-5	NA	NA	CASSGRRGFNQPQHF	TGTGCCAGCAGTGGGCGACGGGGGTTCAATCAGCCCCAGCATTTT
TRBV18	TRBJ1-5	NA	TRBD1	CASSQGTGAQPQHF	TGTGCCAGCTCACAGGGCACAGGGGCTCAGCCCCAGCATTTT
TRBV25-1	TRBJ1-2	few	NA	CASTQAGANYGYTF	TGTGCCAGCACACAGGCAGGGGCTAACTATGGCTACACCTTC
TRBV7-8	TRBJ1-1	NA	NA	CASSARRLHTEAFF	TGTGCCAGCAGCGCCAGGAGGCTCCACACTGAAGCTTTCTTT
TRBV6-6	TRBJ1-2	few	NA	CASSYSGVGYGYTF	TGTGCCAGCAGTTATTCGGGGGTGGGCTATGGCTACACCTTC
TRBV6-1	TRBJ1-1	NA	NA	CASSESGRGMAEAFF	TGTGCCAGCAGTGAAAGCGGTCGGGGTATGGCTGAAGCTTTCTTT
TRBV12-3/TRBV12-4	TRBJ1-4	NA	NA	CASSFSGNEKLFF	TGTGCCAGCAGTTTTTCGGGGAATGAAAAACTGTTTTTT
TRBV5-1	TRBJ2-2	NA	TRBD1	CASSLRQGALTGELFF	TGCGCCAGCAGCTTGAGGCAGGGGGCTCTCACCGGGGAGCTGTTTTTT
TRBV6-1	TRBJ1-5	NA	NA	CASSEAGYQPQHF	TGTGCCAGCAGTGAGGCAGGATATCAGCCCCAGCATTTT
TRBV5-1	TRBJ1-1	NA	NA	CASSLLSGNTEAFF	TGCGCCAGCAGCTTGCTAAGCGGGAACACTGAAGCTTTCTTT
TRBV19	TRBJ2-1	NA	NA	CASSPHTGTHYTEQFF	TGTGCCAGTAGCCCCCATACCGGGACTCACTACACTGAGCAGTTCTTC
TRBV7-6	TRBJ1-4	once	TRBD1	CASSIGQGGGEKLFF	TGTGCCAGCAGCATTGGACAGGGCGGGGGTGAAAAACTGTTTTTT
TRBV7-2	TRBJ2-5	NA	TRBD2	CASSLEIAGEGIETQYF	TGTGCCAGCAGCTTAGAGATAGCGGGAGAGGGGATAGAGACCCAGTACTTC
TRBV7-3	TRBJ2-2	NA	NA	CASSSYTGELFF	TGTGCCAGCAGCTCGTACACCGGGGAGCTGTTTTTT
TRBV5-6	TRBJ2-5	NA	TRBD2	CASSGGTREGETQYF	TGTGCCAGCAGCGGGGGGACGAGGGAGGGAGAGACCCAGTACTTC
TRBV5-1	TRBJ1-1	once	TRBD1	CASSWEPQGAIFF	TGCGCCAGCAGCTGGGAACCACAGGGGGCTATTTTCTTT
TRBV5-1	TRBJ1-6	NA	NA	CASSLGPSNSPLHF	TGCGCCAGCAGCTTGGGGCCGTCTAATTCACCCCTCCACTTT
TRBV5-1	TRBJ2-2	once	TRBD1	CASSPGQGAPRGTGELFF	TGCGCCAGCAGCCCGGGACAGGGGGCGCCTCGGGGCACCGGGGAGCTGTTTTTT
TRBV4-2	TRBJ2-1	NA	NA	CASSRTSWGLNEQFF	TGTGCCAGCAGTCGAACCTCTTGGGGACTCAATGAGCAGTTCTTC
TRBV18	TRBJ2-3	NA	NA	CASSPALGSDTQYF	TGTGCCAGCTCACCAGCCCTAGGATCAGATACGCAGTATTTT
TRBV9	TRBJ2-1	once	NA	CASSVKREYNEQFF	TGTGCCAGCAGCGTAAAAAGGGAGTACAATGAGCAGTTCTTC
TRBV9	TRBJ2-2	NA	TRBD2	CASGGAGFTGELFF	TGTGCCAGCGGGGGAGCGGGATTCACCGGGGAGCTGTTTTTT
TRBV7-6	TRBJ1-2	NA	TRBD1	CASSLGAGQGIKGYTF	TGTGCCAGCAGCTTAGGAGCGGGACAGGGGATTAAGGGCTACACCTTC
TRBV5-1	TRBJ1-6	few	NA	CASSLTGDGDSPLHF	TGCGCCAGCAGCTTGACGGGGGACGGAGATTCACCCCTCCACTTT
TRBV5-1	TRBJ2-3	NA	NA	CASRLIRGAATDTQYF	TGCGCCAGCAGACTTATACGGGGGGCCGCCACAGATACGCAGTATTTT
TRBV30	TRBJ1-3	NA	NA	CAWSVGGEWHTIYF	TGTGCCTGGAGTGTCGGCGGGGAATGGCACACCATATATTTT
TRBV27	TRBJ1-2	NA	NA	CASSATGQSGYTF	TGTGCCAGCAGCGCAACTGGACAGAGTGGCTACACCTTC
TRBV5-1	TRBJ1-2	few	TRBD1	CASSLRTGMDGYTF	TGCGCCAGCAGCTTACGGACAGGGATGGATGGCTACACCTTC
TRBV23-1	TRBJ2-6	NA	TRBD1	CASSSQDRGQRPGANVLTF	TGCGCCAGCAGTTCTCAGGACAGGGGGCAGAGGCCTGGGGCCAACGTCCTGACTTTC
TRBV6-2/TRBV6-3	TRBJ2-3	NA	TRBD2	CASSYSRLAGPPDTQYF	TGTGCCAGCAGTTACTCGAGACTAGCGGGGCCCCCGGATACGCAGTATTTT
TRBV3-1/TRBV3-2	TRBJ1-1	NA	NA	CASSHGRNTEAFF	TGTGCCAGCAGCCACGGGAGGAACACTGAAGCTTTCTTT
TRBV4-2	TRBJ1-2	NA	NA	CASSQARGSVGYTF	TGTGCCAGCAGCCAAGCCCGTGGCTCAGTTGGCTACACCTTC
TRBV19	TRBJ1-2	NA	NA	CASSYLQGVEGYTF	TGTGCCAGTAGCTACCTACAGGGAGTGGAAGGCTACACCTTC